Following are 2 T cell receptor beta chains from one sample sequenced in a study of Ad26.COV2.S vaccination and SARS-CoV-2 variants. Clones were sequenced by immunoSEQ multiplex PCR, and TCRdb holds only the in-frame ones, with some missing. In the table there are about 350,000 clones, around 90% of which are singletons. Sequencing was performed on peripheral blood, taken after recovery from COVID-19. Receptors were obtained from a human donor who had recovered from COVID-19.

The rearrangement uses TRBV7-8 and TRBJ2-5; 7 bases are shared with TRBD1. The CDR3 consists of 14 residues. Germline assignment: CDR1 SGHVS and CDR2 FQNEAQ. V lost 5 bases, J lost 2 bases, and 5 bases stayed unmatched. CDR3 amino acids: CASSQPGQQETQYF. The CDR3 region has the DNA TGTGCCAGCAGCCAACCGGGACAGCAAGAGACCCAGTACTTC.

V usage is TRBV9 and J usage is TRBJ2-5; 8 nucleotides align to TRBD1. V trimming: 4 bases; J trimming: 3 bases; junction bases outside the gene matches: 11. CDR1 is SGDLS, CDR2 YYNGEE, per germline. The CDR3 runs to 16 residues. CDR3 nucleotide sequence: TGTGCCAGCAGCACGAGGGCAGGGACAGGAAAAGAGACCCAGTACTTC. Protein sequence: CASSTRAGTGKETQYF.